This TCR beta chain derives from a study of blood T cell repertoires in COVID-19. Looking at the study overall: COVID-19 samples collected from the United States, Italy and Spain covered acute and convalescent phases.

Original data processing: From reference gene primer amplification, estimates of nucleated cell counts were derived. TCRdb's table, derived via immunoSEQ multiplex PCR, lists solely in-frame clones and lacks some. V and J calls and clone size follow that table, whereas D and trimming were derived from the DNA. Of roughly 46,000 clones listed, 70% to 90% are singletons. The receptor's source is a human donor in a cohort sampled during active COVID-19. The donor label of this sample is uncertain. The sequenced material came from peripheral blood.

The CDR3 sequence is CASSLSGTDTQYF. CDR3 nucleotides: TGTGCCAGCAGTTTATCGGGCACAGATACGCAGTATTTT. The chain links TRBV28 to TRBJ2-3, with D hard to call. The CDR3 totals 13 residues. V shed 1 base and J shed 1 base, with 3 bases lying between them. CDR1 and CDR2 from the germline V gene are MDHEN and SYDVKM.